The 25 T cell receptor beta chains below all came from one sample that was sequenced in a study of cytotoxic CD8 clonotypes in ibrutinib-treated CLL. Generated by immunoSEQ multiplex PCR, the TCRdb table keeps only in-frame clones and is missing some. The sample shows more than 200,000 clones, roughly 79% of them seen only once. The specimen comprised PBMCs, sampled after 12 months of ibrutinib treatment. The receptors shown here come from a human donor with chronic lymphocytic leukemia.

The V gene is TRBV4-1, the J gene TRBJ1-1, with 10 bases lining up with TRBD1. Trimming took 3 bases from V and 4 from J; bases not matched to a gene: 5. The CDR3 sequence is 15 residues long. The germline V gene encodes CDR1 MGHRA and CDR2 YSYEKL. This CDR3 reads CASSHVGQGVTEAFF. DNA of the CDR3: TGCGCCAGCAGCCACGTAGGACAGGGGGTCACTGAAGCTTTCTTT.

The V and J genes are TRBV11-2 and TRBJ2-3, with 8 bases matching TRBD1. The trim removed 5 bases at V and 4 bases at J, leaving 14 bases unmatched. Germline V gene lookup returns CDR1 SGHAT and CDR2 FQNNGV. The CDR3 contains 17 residues. Written as DNA, the CDR3 is TGTGCCAGCAGCACCGGGACAGGAGAGGGATGGGCAGATACGCAGTATTTT. It translates to CASSTGTGEGWADTQYF.

This rearrangement joins TRBV10-1 to TRBJ2-7, with TRBD1 matching 9 bases. The trim removed 2 bases at V and 3 bases at J, leaving 2 bases unmatched. Germline V gene lookup returns CDR1 WNHNN and CDR2 SYGVQD (reference sequence). The CDR3 spans 14 residues. CDR3 DNA sequence: TGCGCCAGCAGTGAGCAGGGACAGGGCTACGAGCAGTACTTC. It yields the protein CASSEQGQGYEQYF.

The rearrangement uses TRBV19 and TRBJ1-3; D not certain. The V gene lost 5 bases and the J gene lost 4 bases, with 9 bases spanning the gap. The CDR3 loop spans 13 amino acids. The germline V gene has CDR1 LNHDA and CDR2 SQIVND (reference sequence). CDR3 in amino acids: CASSEGSGNTIYF. CDR3 DNA sequence: TGTGCCAGTAGTGAAGGGTCCGGAAACACCATATATTTT.

The genes are TRBV15 and TRBJ1-1, with D hard to call. This CDR3 has 17 residues. Germline V CDR1 and CDR2: LNHNV, YYDKDF (reference sequence). The V end lost 2 bases, the J end lost 2 bases, and 18 bases lay between the germline ends. The CDR3 loop reads CATSRRPLLDYNTEAFF. The CDR3 nucleotides are TGTGCCACCAGCAGACGACCCCTTCTGGACTACAACACTGAAGCTTTCTTT. The variable domain in full, with the rest retrieved from reference TRBV15 and TRBJ1-1, is DAMVIQNPRYQVTQFGKPVTLSCSQTLNHNVMYWYQQKSSQAPKLLFHYYDKDFNNEADTPDNFQSRRPNTSFCFLDIRSPGLGDTAMYLCATSRRPLLDYNTEAFFGQGTRLTVV.

This clone appeared a few times. The J gene is TRBJ1-1, the V gene TRBV2; D unclear. This CDR3 comprises 13 residues. Germline V gene lookup returns CDR1 SNHLY and CDR2 FYNNEI. V was cut by 4 bases and J by 2 bases, with 8 bases left in between. The CDR3 coding sequence is TGTGCCAGCAGTGTGGAGGTAAACACTGAAGCTTTCTTT. It yields the protein CASSVEVNTEAFF.

This chain links TRBV11-2 with TRBJ1-6, with D possibly TRBD1 on 6 matching bases. The V gene lost 1 base and the J gene lost 2 bases, with 9 bases spanning the gap. Germline V CDR1 and CDR2: SGHAT, FQNNGV. The CDR3 consists of 16 residues. For the CDR3, the DNA is TGTGCCAGCAGCTTAGCAGGGGACACCTATAATTCACCCCTCCACTTT. Translation gives CASSLAGDTYNSPLHF.

V is TRBV5-1 and J is TRBJ2-2, with TRBD1 matching 10 bases. Germline-derived CDR1 and CDR2 are SGHRS and YFSETQ. V was clipped by 1 base and J by 4 bases; unmatched bases: 4. The CDR3 has 16 residues. CDR3 DNA sequence: TGCGCCAGCAGCTTGTGGGGACAGGGGAGCACCGGGGAGCTGTTTTTT. Encoded protein: CASSLWGQGSTGELFF.

In nucleotides, the CDR3 is TGCGCCAGCAGCATCCTTCCGCAAGAGACCCAGTACTTC. Translating it yields CASSILPQETQYF. The genes are TRBV4-1 and TRBJ2-5; no reliable D call. Germline V gives CDR1 MGHRA, CDR2 YSYEKL. V was shortened by 5 bases and J by 2 bases, with 9 bases between the two germline ends. The CDR3 has 13 residues.

The chain joins TRBV6-1 to TRBJ1-6; unclear D gene. CDR3 length: 14 amino acids. Trimming pared 6 bases from V and 8 bases from J, leaving 14 bases between. The germline gives CDR1 MNHNS, CDR2 SASEGT. Here the CDR3 DNA reads TGTGCCAGCAGCGAGCGGTTTCGGGATTCACCCCTCCACTTT. Translating it yields CASSERFRDSPLHF.

This clone was seen a few times. The rearrangement links TRBV2 to TRBJ2-7, with a possible D match to TRBD2 (6 bases). Germline CDR1 reads SNHLY; CDR2 reads FYNNEI. This CDR3 has 13 amino acids. V was clipped by 6 bases and J by 4 bases, with 13 bases between them. CDR3 nucleotides: TGTGCCAGCAGAAGGGAGGCCCCTTACGAGCAGTACTTC. Protein sequence: CASRREAPYEQYF.

The rearrangement links TRBV7-8 to TRBJ2-7; D is undetermined. This CDR3 spans 13 amino acids. V lost 5 bases and J 4 bases, leaving 12 bases between the germline ends. Germline-derived CDR1 and CDR2 are SGHVS and FQNEAQ. The CDR3 spells CASSLSLIYEQYF. CDR3 in DNA: TGTGCCAGCAGCCTTAGTCTTATTTACGAGCAGTACTTC. Full variable domain (missing parts from reference TRBV7-8 and TRBJ2-7): GAGVSQSPRYKVAKRGQDVALRCDPISGHVSLFWYQQALGQGPEFLTYFQNEAQLDKSGLPSDRFFAERPEGSVSTLKIQRTQQEDSAVYLCASSLSLIYEQYFGPGTRLTVT.

Details on this clone: This CDR3 is also generated by other DNA sequences in the sample. DNA of the CDR3: TGCGCCAGCAGCCCCGACAGTAACTATGGCTACACCTTC. Protein: CASSPDSNYGYTF. The chain has TRBV5-1 and TRBJ1-2; tentatively, D is TRBD1 (5 bases). CDR1 and CDR2 from the germline V gene are SGHRS and YFSETQ. The ends were cut back, 4 bases at V and 1 base at J, with 8 bases in the middle. The CDR3 extends over 13 amino acids.

The chain couples TRBV27 to TRBJ2-6, with D unclear. CDR1 is MNHEY, CDR2 SMNVEV, per germline (reference sequence). The CDR3 has 15 amino acids. Trimming stripped 3 bases from V and 1 base from J, with 7 bases between. DNA of the CDR3: TGTGCCAGCAGTTTCGTACAATCTGGGGCCAACGTCCTGACTTTC. This sequence encodes CASSFVQSGANVLTF.

The chain recombines TRBV11-3 with TRBJ1-1, with a weak D call TRBD1 (5 bases). V lost 0 bases and J 9 bases, leaving 11 bases between the germline ends. Germline CDR1 reads SGHNT; CDR2 reads YENEEA. The CDR3 totals 13 residues. The CDR3 DNA is TGTGCCAGCAGCTTAGATAGGGGACGCCAAGCTTTCTTT. Its translation is CASSLDRGRQAFF.

The V gene is TRBV27, the J gene TRBJ1-5; D remains ambiguous. V shed 7 bases and J shed 10 bases, with 20 bases lying between them. In germline, CDR1 is MNHEY, CDR2 SMNVEV (reference sequence). The CDR3 is 14 residues long. Here the CDR3 DNA reads TGTGCCAGCACCCTGTACAATCGGCTCAAACCCCAGCATTTT. As protein: CASTLYNRLKPQHF.

The chain uses TRBV7-9 and TRBJ1-5; D is ambiguous. The CDR3 totals 14 residues. Per germline, CDR1 SEHNR and CDR2 FQNEAQ (reference sequence). The germline V and J ends were trimmed by 1 base and 7 bases, with 11 bases remaining between them. CDR3 sequence: CASSLGVGKQPQHF. CDR3 DNA sequence: TGTGCCAGCAGCTTAGGGGTAGGGAAGCAGCCCCAGCATTTT.

This chain connects TRBV4-2 to TRBJ2-7; TRBD2 aligns across 11 bases. The germline gives CDR1 LGHNA, CDR2 YNFKEQ. The CDR3 runs 17 residues. Losses at the gene ends were 3 bases for V and 3 bases for J; bases not matched to a gene: 10. The CDR3 is CASSQALAGETGYEQYF. CDR3 sequence (DNA): TGTGCCAGCAGCCAGGCACTAGCGGGGGAAACAGGCTACGAGCAGTACTTC.

This clone was picked up a small number of times. The rearrangement joins TRBV11-2 to TRBJ1-2; 10 bases fit TRBD1. Germline V gene lookup returns CDR1 SGHAT and CDR2 FQNNGV. Trimming cost V 6 bases and J 6 bases; bases outside gene matches: 13. This CDR3 is built from 16 residues. The CDR3 loop reads CASRSGTGAWLHGYTF. The CDR3 DNA reads as TGTGCCAGCAGGTCCGGGACAGGGGCCTGGTTGCATGGCTACACCTTC.

The chain recombines TRBV4-1 with TRBJ1-5, with 9 bases fitting TRBD1. The ends lost 3 bases at V and 7 bases at J; junction bases unmatched: 7. Germline V lookup: CDR1 MGHRA, CDR2 YSYEKL. The CDR3 sequence is 15 residues long. CDR3 DNA sequence: TGCGCCAGCAGCCAGAGGGGACAGGGAGGACAGCCCCAGCATTTT. Its translation is CASSQRGQGGQPQHF.

The chain couples TRBV19 to TRBJ1-2, with TRBD1 matching over 7 bases. The J segment lost 8 bases and the V segment lost 0 bases, leaving 9 bases of the junction unmatched. CDR3 length equals 15 residues. CDR1 and CDR2 from the germline V gene are LNHDA and SQIVND (reference sequence). The CDR3 region has the DNA TGTGCCAGTAGTATAGAAGGGCCGACAGGGCGAGGCTACACCTTC. Protein: CASSIEGPTGRGYTF. The variable domain in full, with the rest retrieved from reference TRBV19 and TRBJ1-2, is DGGITQSPKYLFRKEGQNVTLSCEQNLNHDAMYWYRQDPGQGLRLIYYSQIVNDFQKGDIAEGYSVSREKKESFPLTVTSAQKNPTAFYLCASSIEGPTGRGYTFGSGTRLTVV.

The genes are TRBV5-6 and TRBJ2-3; D is possibly TRBD1 (5 bases). Germline CDR1 SGHDT, CDR2 YYEEEE. V was shortened by 4 bases and J by 1 base, with 13 bases between the two germline ends. This CDR3 spans 15 amino acids. The CDR3 nucleotides are TGTGCCAGCAGCCGTACAGGACACCGCACAGATACGCAGTATTTT. It is translated as CASSRTGHRTDTQYF.

The chain combines TRBV29-1 with TRBJ2-3; possible D gene TRBD1, 5 bases. CDR3 length: 14 amino acids. Between the trimmed V and J ends, which lost 0 bases and 7 bases, there was a span of 14 bases. Germline V gene lookup returns CDR1 SQVTM and CDR2 ANQGSEA. The CDR3 loop is CSVEDWSRAYTQYF. As DNA, the CDR3 is TGCAGCGTTGAAGATTGGTCCAGGGCCTATACGCAGTATTTT.

The chain is built from TRBV27 and TRBJ1-2; 7 bases map to TRBD1. V gave up 5 bases and J gave up 6 bases; unmatched junction bases: 18. Germline CDR1 MNHEY, CDR2 SMNVEV (reference sequence). The CDR3 extends over 17 amino acids. The CDR3 DNA reads as TGTGCCAGCAGTCGATTAGGGACAGTTCGGGCAACTAATGGCTACACCTTC. It specifies CASSRLGTVRATNGYTF.

The chain links TRBV10-1 to TRBJ2-7, with D maybe TRBD1 (6 bases). The CDR3 contains 15 residues. The germline CDR1 and CDR2 sequences are WNHNN and SYGVQD (reference sequence). V was cut by 5 bases and J by 5 bases, with 19 bases left in between. The CDR3 DNA follows: TGCGCCAGCAGTCGAACCGGGACAACCTTCCACGAGCAGTACTTC. Amino acid sequence: CASSRTGTTFHEQYF.